Presented here are 8 T cell receptor beta chains from one specimen sequenced in a study of blood T cell repertoires in COVID-19 (dated by TCRdb to 2019 to 2021). Library method: the immunoSEQ multiplex PCR assay. This immuneACCESS table, as held by TCRdb, lists in-frame sequences with V and J called but not all clones. Of the missing ones, under half trace to an unresolved V gene in checked studies; the others have no known cause. The sample records about 280,000 clones, 80% to 90% of which are singletons. The top ten clones comprise around 12% of the sample. The specimen was peripheral blood. The receptor set was obtained from a woman in her 70s with COVID-19, enrolled during active disease.

V gene TRBV7-2 combines with J gene TRBJ2-3, with 9 bases matching TRBD2. This CDR3 contains 14 residues. V lost 6 bases, J lost 9 bases, and 10 bases stayed unmatched. Germline V lookup: CDR1 SGHTA, CDR2 FQGNSA. CDR3 DNA: TGTGCCAGCAGTTCCCCCACTAGCGGGCCAACGCAGTATTTT. Protein: CASSSPTSGPTQYF. The full variable domain, in which reference TRBV7-2 and TRBJ2-3 provide the parts outside the CDR3, is GAGVSQSPSNKVTEKGKDVELRCDPISGHTALYWYRQSLGQGLEFLIYFQGNSAPDKSGLPSDRFSAERTGGSVSTLTIQRTQQEDSAVYLCASSSPTSGPTQYFGPGTRLTVL.

The gene calls are TRBV30 and TRBJ1-1; 9 nucleotides match TRBD1. CDR3 length equals 16 residues. The V segment lost 0 bases and the J segment 1 base; nucleotides outside the gene matches: 6. Germline V gene data show CDR1 as GTSNPN and CDR2 as SVGIG (reference sequence). This CDR3 reads CAWSVRTGVWNTEAFF. DNA of the CDR3: TGTGCCTGGAGTGTGCGGACAGGGGTTTGGAACACTGAAGCTTTCTTT.

The chain employs TRBV5-1 and TRBJ1-1; the D is unclear. Germline CDR1 reads SGHRS; CDR2 reads YFSETQ. This CDR3 contains 16 residues. The ends were cut back, 0 bases at V and 0 bases at J, with 12 bases in the middle. CDR3 residues: CASSLGMGPLNTEAFF. The DNA for the CDR3 is TGCGCCAGCAGCTTGGGTATGGGCCCCTTGAACACTGAAGCTTTCTTT.

The J gene is TRBJ2-2, the V gene TRBV5-6; D perhaps matches TRBD1 (6 bases). Germline V gene data show CDR1 as SGHDT and CDR2 as YYEEEE. This CDR3 is 15 amino acids long. The ends were cut back, 1 base at V and 4 bases at J, with 11 bases in the middle. The chain's CDR3 is CASSLPGAGTGELFF. The CDR3 coding sequence is TGTGCCAGCAGCTTGCCAGGGGCGGGCACCGGGGAGCTGTTTTTT.

Only one count was recorded for this clone. This chain uses TRBV2 with TRBJ2-7; 10 bases match TRBD1. The ends lost 10 bases at V and 6 bases at J; junction bases unmatched: 9. The CDR3 contains 13 residues. Germline V gene lookup returns CDR1 SNHLY and CDR2 FYNNEI. The CDR3 here is CATSTGGVGEQYF. CDR3 nucleotide sequence: TGTGCCACTTCGACAGGGGGCGTCGGCGAGCAGTACTTC.

This chain joins TRBV6-5 and TRBJ2-1, with D unclear. V gave up 6 bases and J gave up 2 bases, with 8 bases separating them. The CDR3 has 13 residues. The germline V gene encodes CDR1 MNHEY and CDR2 SVGAGI. The CDR3 region is CASSPFAYNEQFF. CDR3 nucleotides: TGTGCCAGCAGCCCCTTCGCCTACAATGAGCAGTTCTTC.

This chain uses TRBV5-1 with TRBJ2-5; 14 bases match TRBD2. Germline V gives CDR1 SGHRS, CDR2 YFSETQ. J gave up 0 bases and V 4 bases, and 11 bases lay outside the gene matches. The CDR3 length is 19 residues. The CDR3: CASSRRTSGGPSYQETQYF. The CDR3 DNA follows: TGCGCCAGCAGCAGAAGGACTAGCGGGGGGCCCTCATACCAAGAGACCCAGTACTTC. Combining the CDR3 with reference TRBV5-1 and TRBJ2-5 gives the whole variable domain KAGVTQTPRYLIKTRGQQVTLSCSPISGHRSVSWYQQTPGQGLQFLFEYFSETQRNKGNFPGRFSGRQFSNSRSEMNVSTLELGDSALYLCASSRRTSGGPSYQETQYFGPGTRLLVL.

V usage is TRBV10-3 and J usage is TRBJ2-2, with 7 positions matching TRBD2. V lost 3 bases, J lost 1 base, and 5 bases stayed unmatched. The CDR3 extends over 16 amino acids. Germline CDR1 ENHRY, CDR2 SYGVKD. This CDR3 reads CAISDSGALNTGELFF. The CDR3 nucleotides are TGTGCCATCAGTGACAGCGGGGCTTTGAACACCGGGGAGCTGTTTTTT.